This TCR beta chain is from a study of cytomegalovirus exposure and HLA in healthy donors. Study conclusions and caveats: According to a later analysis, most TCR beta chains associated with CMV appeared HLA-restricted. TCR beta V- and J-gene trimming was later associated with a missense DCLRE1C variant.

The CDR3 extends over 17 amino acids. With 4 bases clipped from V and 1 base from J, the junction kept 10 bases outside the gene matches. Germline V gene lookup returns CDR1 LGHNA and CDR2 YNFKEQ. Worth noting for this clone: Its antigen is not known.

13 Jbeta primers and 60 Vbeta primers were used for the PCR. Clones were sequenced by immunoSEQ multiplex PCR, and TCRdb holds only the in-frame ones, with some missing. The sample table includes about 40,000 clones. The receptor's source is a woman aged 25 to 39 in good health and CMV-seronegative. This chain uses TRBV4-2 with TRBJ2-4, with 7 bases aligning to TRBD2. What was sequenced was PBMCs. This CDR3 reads CASSPLAETGAKNIQYF. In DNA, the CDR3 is TGTGCCAGCAGCCCTCTAGCGGAAACTGGCGCCAAAAACATTCAGTACTTC.